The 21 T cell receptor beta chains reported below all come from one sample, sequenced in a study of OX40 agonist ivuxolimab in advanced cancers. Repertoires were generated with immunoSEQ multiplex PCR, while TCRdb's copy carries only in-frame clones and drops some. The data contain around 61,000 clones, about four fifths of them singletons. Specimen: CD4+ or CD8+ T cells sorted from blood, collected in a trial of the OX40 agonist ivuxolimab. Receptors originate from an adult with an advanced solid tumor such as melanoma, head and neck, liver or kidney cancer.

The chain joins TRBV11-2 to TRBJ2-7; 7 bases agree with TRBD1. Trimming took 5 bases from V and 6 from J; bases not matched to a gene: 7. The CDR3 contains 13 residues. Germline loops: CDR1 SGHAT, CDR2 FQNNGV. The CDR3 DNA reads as TGTGCCAGCAGCGCGCAGGGGGTGGGCGAGCAGTACTTC. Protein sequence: CASSAQGVGEQYF.

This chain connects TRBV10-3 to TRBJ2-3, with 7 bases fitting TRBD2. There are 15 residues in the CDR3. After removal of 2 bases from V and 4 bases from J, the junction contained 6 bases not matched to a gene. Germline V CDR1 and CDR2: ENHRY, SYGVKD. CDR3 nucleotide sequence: TGTGCCATCAGTGAGCTCGCGGGAGCTGCAGATACGCAGTATTTT. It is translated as CAISELAGAADTQYF.

The CDR3 sequence is CASSSPNTGTFFSYEQYF. In DNA form, the CDR3 reads TGTGCCAGCAGCTCACCGAACACCGGGACCTTCTTCTCCTACGAGCAGTACTTC. The J gene is TRBJ2-7, the V gene TRBV11-3, with D perhaps given as TRBD1 or TRBD2 (5 bases each). Per the germline V gene, CDR1 is SGHNT and CDR2 is YENEEA. With 4 bases removed from V and 0 bases from J, the gap between germline ends came to 22 bases. This CDR3 spans 18 amino acids.

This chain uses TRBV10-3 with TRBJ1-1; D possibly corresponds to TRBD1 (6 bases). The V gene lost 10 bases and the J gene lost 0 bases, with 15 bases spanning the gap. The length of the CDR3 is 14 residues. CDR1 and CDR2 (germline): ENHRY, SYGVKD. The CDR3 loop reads CATRTEHMNTEAFF. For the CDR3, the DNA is TGTGCCACCCGGACAGAACACATGAACACTGAAGCTTTCTTT.

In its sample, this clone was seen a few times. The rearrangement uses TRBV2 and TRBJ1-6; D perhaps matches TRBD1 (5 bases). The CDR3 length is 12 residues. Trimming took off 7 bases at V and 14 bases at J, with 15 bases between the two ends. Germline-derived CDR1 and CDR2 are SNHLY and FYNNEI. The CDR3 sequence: CASNGDGSTLHF. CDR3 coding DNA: TGTGCCAGCAACGGGGACGGGAGTACCCTCCACTTT.

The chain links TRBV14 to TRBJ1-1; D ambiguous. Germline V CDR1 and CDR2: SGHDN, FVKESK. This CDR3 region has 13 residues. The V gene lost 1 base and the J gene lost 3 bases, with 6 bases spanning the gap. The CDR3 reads CASSQVGHTEAFF. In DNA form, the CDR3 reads TGTGCCAGCAGCCAAGTGGGTCACACTGAAGCTTTCTTT.

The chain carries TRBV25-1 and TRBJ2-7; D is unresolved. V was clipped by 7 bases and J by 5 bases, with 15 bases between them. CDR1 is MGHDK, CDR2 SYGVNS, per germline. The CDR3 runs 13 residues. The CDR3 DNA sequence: TGTGCCAGCATAAGTGACATAGCCCACGAGCAGTACTTC. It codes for CASISDIAHEQYF.

CDR3 coding DNA: TGCGCCAGCAGCCATGTCGGGACAGTTAGGTCCTACGAGCAGTACTTC. This translates into CASSHVGTVRSYEQYF. The chain combines TRBV4-1 with TRBJ2-7, with 7 bases aligning to TRBD1. Per germline, CDR1 MGHRA and CDR2 YSYEKL. The junction had 9 bases not matched to a gene; V was cut back by 3 bases and J by 1 base. The CDR3 is made up of 16 amino acids.

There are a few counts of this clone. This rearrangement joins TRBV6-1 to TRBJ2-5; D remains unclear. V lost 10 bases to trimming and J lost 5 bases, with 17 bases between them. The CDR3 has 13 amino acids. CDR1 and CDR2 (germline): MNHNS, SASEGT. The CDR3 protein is CAILQSGRETQYF. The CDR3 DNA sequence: TGTGCCATCCTTCAGTCAGGTCGGGAGACCCAGTACTTC.

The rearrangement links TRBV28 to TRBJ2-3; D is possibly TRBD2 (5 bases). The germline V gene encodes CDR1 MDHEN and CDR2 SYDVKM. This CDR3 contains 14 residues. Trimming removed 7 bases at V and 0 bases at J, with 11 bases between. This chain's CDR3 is CASMKSGSTDTQYF. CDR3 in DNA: TGTGCCAGCATGAAATCGGGAAGCACAGATACGCAGTATTTT.

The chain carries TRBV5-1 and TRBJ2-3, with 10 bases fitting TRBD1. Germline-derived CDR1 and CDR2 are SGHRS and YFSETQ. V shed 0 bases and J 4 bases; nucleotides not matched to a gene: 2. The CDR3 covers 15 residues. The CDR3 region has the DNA TGCGCCAGCAGCTTGGGACAGGGGGCGGCAGATACGCAGTATTTT. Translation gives CASSLGQGAADTQYF. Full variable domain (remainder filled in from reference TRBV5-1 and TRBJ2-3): KAGVTQTPRYLIKTRGQQVTLSCSPISGHRSVSWYQQTPGQGLQFLFEYFSETQRNKGNFPGRFSGRQFSNSRSEMNVSTLELGDSALYLCASSLGQGAADTQYFGPGTRLTVL.

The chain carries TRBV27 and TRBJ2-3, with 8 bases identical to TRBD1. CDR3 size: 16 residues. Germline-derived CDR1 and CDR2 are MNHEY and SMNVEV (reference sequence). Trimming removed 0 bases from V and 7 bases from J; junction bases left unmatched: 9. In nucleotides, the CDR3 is TGTGCCAGCAGTTTATCGGGCAGGGGGCTACCCTATACGCAGTATTTT. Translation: CASSLSGRGLPYTQYF.

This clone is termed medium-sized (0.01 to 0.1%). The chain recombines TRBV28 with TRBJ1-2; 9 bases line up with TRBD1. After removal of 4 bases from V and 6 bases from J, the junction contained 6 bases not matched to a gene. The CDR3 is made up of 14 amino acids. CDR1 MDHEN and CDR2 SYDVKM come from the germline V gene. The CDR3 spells CASSSPGQGNGYTF. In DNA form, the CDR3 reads TGTGCCAGCAGTTCGCCGGGACAGGGAAATGGCTACACCTTC.

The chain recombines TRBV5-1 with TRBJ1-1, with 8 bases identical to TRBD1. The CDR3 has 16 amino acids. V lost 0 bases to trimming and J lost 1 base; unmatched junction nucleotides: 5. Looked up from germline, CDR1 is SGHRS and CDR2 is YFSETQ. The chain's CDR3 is CASSLVQGVGNTEAFF. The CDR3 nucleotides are TGCGCCAGCAGCTTGGTACAGGGGGTGGGGAACACTGAAGCTTTCTTT.

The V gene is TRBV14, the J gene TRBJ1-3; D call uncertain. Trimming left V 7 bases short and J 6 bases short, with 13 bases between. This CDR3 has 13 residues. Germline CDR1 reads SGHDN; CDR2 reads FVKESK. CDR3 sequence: CASKGMRENTIYF. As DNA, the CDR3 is TGTGCCAGCAAAGGGATGAGGGAAAACACCATATATTTT. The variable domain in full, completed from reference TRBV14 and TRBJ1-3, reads EAGVTQFPSHSVIEKGQTVTLRCDPISGHDNLYWYRRVMGKEIKFLLHFVKESKQDESGMPNNRFLAERTGGTYSTLKVQPAELEDSGVYFCASKGMRENTIYFGEGSWLTVV.

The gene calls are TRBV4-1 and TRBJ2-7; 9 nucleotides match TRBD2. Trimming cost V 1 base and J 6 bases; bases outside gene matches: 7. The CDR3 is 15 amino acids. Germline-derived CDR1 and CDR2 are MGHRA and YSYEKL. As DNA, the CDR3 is TGCGCCAGCAGCCAAGCTGCGCGGGAGGGGGGCGAGCAGTACTTC. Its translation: CASSQAAREGGEQYF.

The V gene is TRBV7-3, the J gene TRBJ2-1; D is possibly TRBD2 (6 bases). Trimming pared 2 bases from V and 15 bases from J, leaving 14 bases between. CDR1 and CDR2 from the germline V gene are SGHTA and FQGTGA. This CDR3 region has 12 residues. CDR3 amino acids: CASSLPGEVLFF. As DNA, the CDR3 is TGTGCCAGCAGCTTACCTGGGGAGGTCCTGTTCTTC.

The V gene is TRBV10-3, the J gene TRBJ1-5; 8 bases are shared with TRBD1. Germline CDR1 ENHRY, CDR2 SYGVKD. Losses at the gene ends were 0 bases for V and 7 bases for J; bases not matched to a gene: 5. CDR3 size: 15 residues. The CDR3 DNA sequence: TGTGCCATCAGTGAGTCAGGACAGGGAGACCAGCCCCAGCATTTT. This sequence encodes CAISESGQGDQPQHF.

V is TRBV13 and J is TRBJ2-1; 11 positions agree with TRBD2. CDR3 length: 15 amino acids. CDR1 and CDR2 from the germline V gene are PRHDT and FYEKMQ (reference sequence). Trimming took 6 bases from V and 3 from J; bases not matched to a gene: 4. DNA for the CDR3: TGTGCCAGCAGTCCACTAGCGGGAGTCTACAATGAGCAGTTCTTC. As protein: CASSPLAGVYNEQFF.

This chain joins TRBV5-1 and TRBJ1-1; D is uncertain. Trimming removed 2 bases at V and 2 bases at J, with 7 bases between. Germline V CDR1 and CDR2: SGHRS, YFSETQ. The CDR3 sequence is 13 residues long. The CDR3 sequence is CASSFDLNTEAFF. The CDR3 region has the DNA TGCGCCAGCAGCTTCGACCTCAACACTGAAGCTTTCTTT.

CDR3 residues: CAWSKRRQGLEQYF. CDR3 bases: TGTGCCTGGAGTAAGCGCCGACAGGGCCTCGAGCAGTACTTC. The chain has TRBV30 and TRBJ2-7; 7 nucleotides align to TRBD1. J lost 6 bases, V lost 2 bases, and 10 bases had no gene match. The CDR3 totals 14 residues. Looked up from germline, CDR1 is GTSNPN and CDR2 is SVGIG (reference sequence).